The 14 T cell receptor beta chains below all came from one sample that was sequenced in a study of blood T cells in healthy people across ages. Through a sample-barcoded 5' primer and a J-beta primer mix, a second PCR was run for roughly 7 to 11 cycles. MiXCR was run by TCRdb on the 5' RACE reads, yielding one entry per CDR3 protein. The repertoire holds roughly 800,000 distinct CDR3 sequences, with approximately 53% as singletons. Material for sequencing was blood. These receptor sequences come from a man older than 75 in good health.

The chain uses TRBV29-1 and TRBJ2-2, with D possibly being TRBD1 or TRBD2 (5 bases each). Germline V gives CDR1 SQVTM, CDR2 ANQGSEA. This CDR3 spans 15 amino acids. Trimming shortened V by 7 bases and J by 0 bases, and 15 bases separated the two germline ends. Written as DNA, the CDR3 is TGCAGCGCTTCAGCCGGGGACGCGAACACCGGGGAGCTGTTTTTT. It translates to CSASAGDANTGELFF.

This clonotype was seen more than once but under ten times. This chain links TRBV27 with TRBJ2-7; D ambiguous. Germline CDR1 reads MNHEY; CDR2 reads SMNVEV (reference sequence). The length of the CDR3 is 14 residues. The V gene lost 6 bases and the J gene lost 0 bases, with 12 bases spanning the gap. The CDR3 is CASSRTPGSYEQYF. CDR3 DNA: TGTGCCAGCAGCCGCACGCCAGGCTCCTACGAGCAGTACTTC.

The chain carries TRBV20-1 and TRBJ2-1; D is possibly TRBD1 (6 bases). With 4 bases removed from V and 13 bases from J, the gap between germline ends came to 23 bases. Germline V gives CDR1 DFQATT, CDR2 SNEGSKA (reference sequence). The CDR3 is 14 amino acids. This CDR3 is CSATHRDGTKTQFF. For the CDR3, the DNA is TGCAGTGCTACCCACAGGGATGGGACGAAGACCCAGTTCTTC.

The V call is TRBV20-1, the J call TRBJ2-7; possible D gene TRBD2, 5 bases. Trimming took off 7 bases at V and 10 bases at J, with 14 bases between the two ends. The CDR3 contains 10 residues. Germline-derived CDR1 and CDR2 are DFQATT and SNEGSKA (reference sequence). CDR3 DNA: TGCAGTGGGTTAGAGGGTGAACAGTACTTC. Translating it yields CSGLEGEQYF.

The chain carries TRBV6-2 or TRBV6-3 and TRBJ2-4; 7 nucleotides align to TRBD2. Looked up from germline, CDR1 is MNHEY and CDR2 is SVGEGT. J lost 1 base, V lost 6 bases, and 9 bases had no gene match. This CDR3 is built from 16 residues. The CDR3 is CASRPVVAGAKNIQYF. DNA of the CDR3: TGTGCCAGCAGGCCCGTCGTAGCGGGTGCCAAAAACATTCAGTACTTC.

This chain connects TRBV5-1 to TRBJ2-7; TRBD2 is a possible D gene (6 bases). The CDR3 spans 14 residues. Germline values: CDR1 SGHRS, CDR2 YFSETQ. V lost 1 base and J lost 4, with 12 bases in between. DNA for the CDR3: TGCGCCAGCAGCTTGATGGGGGGAGATTACGAGCAGTACTTC. Its translation: CASSLMGGDYEQYF.

This clonotype appeared once. The genes are TRBV7-3 and TRBJ2-2, with 9 positions matching TRBD2. CDR1 is SGHTA, CDR2 FQGTGA, per germline. Unmatched junction bases numbered 4, after V lost 1 base and J lost 7 bases. The CDR3 is 15 residues long. In DNA form, the CDR3 reads TGTGCCAGCAGCTTAAGCGGGGGGGCCGTCGGGGAGCTGTTTTTT. Translated: CASSLSGGAVGELFF.

The sample holds many counts of this clonotype. The rearrangement uses TRBV11-2 and TRBJ2-4; no firm D call. Trimming removed 4 bases from V and 0 bases from J, with 10 bases in between. Germline assignment: CDR1 SGHAT and CDR2 FQNNGV. This CDR3 has 15 amino acids. The CDR3 is CASSSIRLAKNIQYF. CDR3 nucleotide sequence: TGTGCCAGCAGCTCCATCAGGCTAGCCAAAAACATTCAGTACTTC.

This chain links TRBV10-1 with TRBJ1-1; TRBD1 might be the D (6 bases). CDR3 size: 18 residues. Germline V gives CDR1 WNHNN, CDR2 SYGVQD (reference sequence). V was shortened by 3 bases and J by 0 bases, with 20 bases between the two germline ends. CDR3 in amino acids: CASSDSRGRSPLNTEAFF. As DNA, the CDR3 is TGCGCCAGCAGTGACTCCAGGGGACGATCTCCCCTGAACACTGAAGCTTTCTTT.

This clonotype was seen a single time. An end of the junction differs from the germline gene, which may be a read error. The chain uses TRBV2 and TRBJ1-2; TRBD1 aligns across 10 bases. This CDR3 comprises 16 residues. Germline CDR1 SNHLY, CDR2 FYNNEI. The CDR3 region has the DNA TGTGCCAGCACTGAAGTCCGTGGGACAGGGGAGTATGGCTACACCTTC. Protein product: CASTEVRGTGEYGYTF.

V usage is TRBV5-1 and J usage is TRBJ2-1; maybe TRBD1 (5 bases). V gave up 0 bases and J gave up 8 bases, with 12 bases separating them. The germline V gene has CDR1 SGHRS and CDR2 YFSETQ. The CDR3 has 14 residues. As DNA, the CDR3 is TGCGCCAGCAGCTTGGAGGGGCCTAGGGATGAGCAGTTCTTC. Its protein is CASSLEGPRDEQFF.

This clonotype has a single count. V gene TRBV28 combines with J gene TRBJ1-2, with 7 positions matching TRBD1. With 3 bases clipped from V and 6 bases from J, the junction kept 13 bases outside the gene matches. This CDR3 spans 16 amino acids. The germline V gene has CDR1 MDHEN and CDR2 SYDVKM. This CDR3 reads CASSFPGTAFLDGYTF. In DNA, the CDR3 is TGTGCCAGCAGTTTCCCTGGGACAGCCTTTCTCGATGGCTACACCTTC.

This clonotype has more than one count but fewer than ten. J is TRBJ2-7 and V is TRBV29-1; 9 positions agree with TRBD2. Germline values: CDR1 SQVTM, CDR2 ANQGSEA. V lost 7 bases to trimming and J lost 7 bases; unmatched junction nucleotides: 11. This CDR3 comprises 13 residues. The CDR3 bases are TGCAGCGCAGGGTCTAGCGGGGTCGCGGAGCAGTACTTC. Its protein is CSAGSSGVAEQYF.

The chain has TRBV7-6 and TRBJ2-5; 8 bases align to TRBD2. The assigned J gene may be wrong: the sequence end matches TRBJ2-7 better. CDR1 and CDR2 (germline): SGHVS, FNYEAQ. This CDR3 has 14 amino acids. CDR3 bases: TGTGCCAGCAGCACTACTAGCGGAGGGGTCGAGCAGTACTTC. Translating it yields CASSTTSGGVEQYF.